Below are 20 T cell receptor beta chains sequenced from a single sample in a study of sequential checkpoint blockade in melanoma. The repertoire was sequenced with immunoSEQ multiplex PCR; TCRdb's copy has only in-frame clones and lacks some. Of about 28,000 clones in the sample, roughly 77% were seen once. Treatment here: randomized to nivolumab then ipilimumab (arm A) or the reverse (arm B). Source: CD8+ T cells sorted from blood (inferred from file names), taken from a patient given nivolumab and ipilimumab in sequence. Receptors were obtained from a human donor with melanoma.

The chain recombines TRBV7-2 with TRBJ1-2; 9 bases fit TRBD1. The length of the CDR3 is 14 residues. Germline V gene lookup returns CDR1 SGHTA and CDR2 FQGNSA. The J segment lost 5 bases and the V segment lost 4 bases, leaving 5 bases of the junction unmatched. CDR3 protein: CASSSGQGSYGYTF. The CDR3 nucleotides read TGTGCCAGCAGCTCCGGACAGGGGAGTTATGGCTACACCTTC.

The chain combines TRBV5-8 with TRBJ1-5; D ambiguous. The germline CDR1 and CDR2 sequences are SGHTS and YDEGEE. CDR3 length: 11 residues. Trimming shortened V by 4 bases and J by 9 bases, and 8 bases separated the two germline ends. The CDR3 nucleotides are TGTGCCAGCAGCCACGGAGGGCCCCAGCATTTT. This translates into CASSHGGPQHF. The whole variable domain, filled in from reference TRBV5-8 and TRBJ1-5, reads EAGVTQSPTHLIKTRGQQATLRCSPISGHTSVYWYQQALGLGLQFLLWYDEGEERNRGNFPPRFSGRQFPNYSSELNVNALELEDSALYLCASSHGGPQHFGDGTRLSIL.

The CDR3 protein is CASSSIPDRATNYGYTF. CDR3 bases: TGTGCCAGCAGCTCTATACCGGACAGGGCGACTAACTATGGCTACACCTTC. V gene TRBV28 combines with J gene TRBJ1-2; 8 bases agree with TRBD1. The V segment lost 6 bases and the J segment 0 bases; nucleotides outside the gene matches: 12. CDR3 length: 17 residues. From germline, CDR1 is MDHEN and CDR2 SYDVKM.

The genes are TRBV29-1 and TRBJ1-2, with a possible D match to TRBD1 (5 bases). Per germline, CDR1 SQVTM and CDR2 ANQGSEA. Trimming shortened V by 7 bases and J by 6 bases, and 15 bases separated the two germline ends. This CDR3 has 12 residues. The CDR3: CSAGGGVDGYTF. CDR3 nucleotide sequence: TGCAGCGCGGGGGGAGGGGTTGATGGCTACACCTTC.

The CDR3 region has the DNA TGCGCCAGCAGCCAAGGACTGCGGGCCGAGTACAATGAGCAGTTCTTC. It translates to CASSQGLRAEYNEQFF. The V call is TRBV4-3, the J call TRBJ2-1, with a weak D call TRBD2 (5 bases). The germline CDR1 and CDR2 sequences are LGHNA and YSLEER. V was trimmed by 1 base and J by 4 bases, leaving 14 bases between them. CDR3 length: 16 residues.

V usage is TRBV6-5 and J usage is TRBJ2-1; weak D call: TRBD1 (6 bases). The germline V gene has CDR1 MNHEY and CDR2 SVGAGI. V was clipped by 6 bases and J by 5 bases, with 8 bases between them. This CDR3 is built from 12 residues. This chain's CDR3 is CASRQGDNEQFF. DNA for the CDR3: TGTGCCAGCAGACAGGGAGACAATGAGCAGTTCTTC.

On this clone: One end of the junction is discordant with germline, which a read error may explain. The chain combines TRBV5-5 with TRBJ2-7; 8 bases map to TRBD1. CDR3 length: 15 residues. Germline CDR1 is SGHKS and CDR2 is YYEKEE (reference sequence). The CDR3 region is CASSLVAGGSDEQYF. The CDR3 coding sequence is TGTGCCAGCAGCTTGGTAGCAGGGGGCTCCGACGAGCAGTACTTC.

The chain links TRBV4-1 to TRBJ2-5; 11 bases are a match to TRBD2. The last part of the DNA fits TRBJ2-7 better; the J call may be wrong. CDR3 length equals 16 residues. In germline, CDR1 is MGHRA, CDR2 YSYEKL. Here the CDR3 DNA reads TGCGCCAGCAGCCAAAGGGCTAGCGGGGGGCCCCGCGAGCAGTACTTC. Protein product: CASSQRASGGPREQYF.

CDR3 sequence reads: CASSSSGGADTQYF. In DNA, the CDR3 is TGTGCCAGCAGCTCGTCAGGGGGCGCAGATACGCAGTATTTT. The genes are TRBV7-6 and TRBJ2-3, with 8 bases identical to TRBD1. The CDR3 contains 14 residues. V lost 4 bases and J lost 4; bases outside the gene matches: 4. Looked up from germline, CDR1 is SGHVS and CDR2 is FNYEAQ.

The chain uses TRBV13 and TRBJ2-7; D is perhaps TRBD1 (6 bases). The V and J ends lost 5 bases and 6 bases respectively, with 8 bases between them. Germline V gene lookup returns CDR1 PRHDT and CDR2 FYEKMQ (reference sequence). The CDR3 contains 11 residues. The CDR3 sequence is CASSQGPEQYF. CDR3 DNA: TGTGCCAGCAGCCAGGGGCCCGAGCAGTACTTC.

The J gene is TRBJ2-3, the V gene TRBV21-1; no check of the table's D call, TRBD2, against the DNA was made. TRBV21-1 has pseudogene status. The CDR3 sequence is 18 residues long. The CDR3 DNA sequence: TGTGCCAGCAGCAAAGGGTCCACTGCCGGGGGAAGCACAGATACGCAGTATTTT. This gives the protein CASSKGSTAGGSTDTQYF.

This chain connects TRBV7-6 to TRBJ1-1; maybe TRBD1 (6 bases). The CDR3 loop spans 14 amino acids. With 0 bases removed from V and 9 bases from J, the gap between germline ends came to 14 bases. The germline gives CDR1 SGHVS, CDR2 FNYEAQ. CDR3 nucleotides: TGTGCCAGCAGCTTAGCGGCCGGACAGCTAAAAGCTTTCTTT. Translation: CASSLAAGQLKAFF. Full variable domain (outside the CDR3, taken from reference TRBV7-6 and TRBJ1-1): GAGVSQSPRYKVTKRGQDVALRCDPISGHVSLYWYRQALGQGPEFLTYFNYEAQQDKSGLPNDRFSAERPEGSISTLTIQRTEQRDSAMYRCASSLAAGQLKAFFGQGTRLTVV.

The chain joins TRBV19 to TRBJ1-5; D not resolved. The CDR3 has 14 amino acids. V lost 3 bases to trimming and J lost 3 bases, with 9 bases between them. CDR1 is LNHDA and CDR2 is SQIVND in the germline V gene (reference sequence). CDR3 loop: CASSISGPNQPQHF. For the CDR3, the DNA is TGTGCCAGTAGTATTTCAGGCCCCAATCAGCCCCAGCATTTT.

The chain carries TRBV7-9 and TRBJ2-1; 10 nucleotides align to TRBD1. The germline gives CDR1 SEHNR, CDR2 FQNEAQ (reference sequence). The CDR3 extends over 17 amino acids. The trim removed 5 bases at V and 1 base at J, leaving 8 bases unmatched. The CDR3 coding sequence is TGTGCCAGCAGCCTTCGGGACAGGGGAACGTCCTACAATGAGCAGTTCTTC. Its translation is CASSLRDRGTSYNEQFF.

V usage is TRBV30 and J usage is TRBJ1-2, with 8 bases fitting TRBD1. J was trimmed by 3 bases and V by 3 bases; bases with no gene match: 6. Germline assignment: CDR1 GTSNPN and CDR2 SVGIG (reference sequence). CDR3 length: 14 residues. CDR3 sequence: CAWRTGEGYYGYTF. CDR3 DNA: TGTGCCTGGAGGACAGGGGAGGGATACTATGGCTACACCTTC.

The gene calls are TRBV4-1 and TRBJ2-3; D is undetermined. This CDR3 spans 13 amino acids. Germline V gene data show CDR1 as MGHRA and CDR2 as YSYEKL. Trimming stripped 0 bases from V and 4 bases from J, with 5 bases between. The CDR3 bases are TGCGCCAGCAGCCAAGATTCAGCAGATACGCAGTATTTT. Its translation: CASSQDSADTQYF.

The chain uses TRBV4-1 and TRBJ2-1; possible D gene TRBD2, 6 bases. Germline V gene data show CDR1 as MGHRA and CDR2 as YSYEKL. The CDR3 length is 16 residues. With 2 bases removed from V and 5 bases from J, the gap between germline ends came to 16 bases. CDR3 nucleotide sequence: TGCGCCAGCAGCCAACATGAGGAGGGTGTCCACAATGAGCAGTTCTTC. Its protein is CASSQHEEGVHNEQFF.

The chain carries TRBV27 and TRBJ2-2; D perhaps matches TRBD1 (5 bases). The germline V gene encodes CDR1 MNHEY and CDR2 SMNVEV (reference sequence). Deletions cut 3 bases from V and 6 bases from J, with 17 bases between. The CDR3 extends over 16 amino acids. The CDR3 DNA reads as TGTGCCAGCAGTTTTATCAGCAGCAGGGTGGCCGGGGAGCTGTTTTTT. Translated: CASSFISSRVAGELFF.

The J gene is TRBJ2-1, the V gene TRBV27; D ambiguous. Germline V gene sequence: CDR1 MNHEY, CDR2 SMNVEV (reference sequence). The V and J ends lost 5 bases and 4 bases respectively, with 9 bases between them. CDR3 length: 13 amino acids. The CDR3, as DNA: TGTGCCAGCAGTCCCCAAGCTTACAATGAGCAGTTCTTC. Encoded protein: CASSPQAYNEQFF.

V usage is TRBV7-8 and J usage is TRBJ1-6, with D possibly matching TRBD1 (6 bases). CDR1 and CDR2 from the germline V gene are SGHVS and FQNEAQ. V lost 8 bases and J 6 bases, leaving 20 bases between the germline ends. CDR3 size: 16 residues. CDR3 loop: CASGGEPGHLNSPLHF. Here the CDR3 DNA reads TGTGCCAGCGGGGGGGAGCCGGGACACCTTAATTCACCCCTCCACTTT.